The clone carrying this T cell receptor (beta chain) appeared many times. What it binds is not known. The data were taken from a study of molecular identifiers for immune sequencing clone quantification. The use of previously described methods and listed TCR primers produced the bulk TCR libraries. MiXCR was run by TCRdb on the PCR reads, yielding one entry per CDR3 protein. The sample carries tens of thousands of distinct CDR3 sequences, about a sixth recorded once. Sorting captured naive CD8 T cells as CD8+CD4-CCR7+CD45RA+. Study-level findings and limits: Clones exceeding 20 RNA copies carried over 97% of effector molecules but under 1% of naive-cell molecules.

V lost 0 bases, J lost 0 bases, and 7 bases stayed unmatched. The CDR3 totals 16 residues. Germline CDR1 and CDR2: DFQATT and SNEGSKA (reference sequence). The receptor was derived from a human donor in good health. Some libraries in this study had Jurkat cell RNA spiked in. The sequencing input was naive CD8+ T cells from blood, with Jurkat cell RNA spiked in. Subset of the sample: FACS-sorted CD8+CD4-CCR7+CD45RA+ naive T cells. This sequence joins TRBV20-1 and TRBJ2-5; 7 bases line up with TRBD1. Here the CDR3 reads CSARDVRTGHQETQYF. In DNA, the CDR3 is TGCAGTGCTAGAGATGTCCGGACAGGACACCAAGAGACCCAGTACTTC.